The source of this T cell receptor beta chain is a study of neoadjuvant anti-PD-1 for oral cavity cancer. V was pared by 7 bases and J by 5 bases, with 11 bases of the junction left unmatched. Germline CDR1 reads SNHLY; CDR2 reads FYNNEI. The CDR3 runs 14 residues. Indicated time point: after neoadjuvant nivolumab, at surgical resection. Using immunoSEQ multiplex PCR, the repertoire was profiled, and TCRdb retains in-frame clones only, with some absent. There are about 14,000 clones in the sample; approximately 70% occur only once, and 3.2% lies in the top ten. This chain joins TRBV2 and TRBJ2-7; TRBD1 matches at 7 bases. The material was PBMCs, obtained after nivolumab (anti-PD-1) treatment. This receptor was taken from a person aged 35-79 years with oral cavity squamous cell carcinoma. The CDR3 nucleotides are TGTGCCAGCATTATAGGGGGCGCGAGAAACGAGCAGTACTTC. It encodes CASIIGGARNEQYF.